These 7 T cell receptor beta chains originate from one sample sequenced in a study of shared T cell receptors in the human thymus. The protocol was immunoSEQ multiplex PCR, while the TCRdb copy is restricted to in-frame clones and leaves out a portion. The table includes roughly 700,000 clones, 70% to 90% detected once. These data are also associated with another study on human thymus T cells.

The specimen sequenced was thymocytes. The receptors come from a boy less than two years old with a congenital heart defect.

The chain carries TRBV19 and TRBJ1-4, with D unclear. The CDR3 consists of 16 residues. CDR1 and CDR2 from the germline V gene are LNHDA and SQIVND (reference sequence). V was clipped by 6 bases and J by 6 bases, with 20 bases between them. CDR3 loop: CASRTAPGAEYEKLFF. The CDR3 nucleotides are TGTGCCAGTAGGACCGCTCCAGGCGCCGAATATGAAAAACTGTTTTTT. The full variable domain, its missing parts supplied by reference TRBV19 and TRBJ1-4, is DGGITQSPKYLFRKEGQNVTLSCEQNLNHDAMYWYRQDPGQGLRLIYYSQIVNDFQKGDIAEGYSVSREKKESFPLTVTSAQKNPTAFYLCASRTAPGAEYEKLFFGSGTQLSVL.

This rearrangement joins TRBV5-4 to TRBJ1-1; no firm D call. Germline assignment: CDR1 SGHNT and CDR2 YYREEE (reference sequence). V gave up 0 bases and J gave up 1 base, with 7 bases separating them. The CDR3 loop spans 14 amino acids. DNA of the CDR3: TGTGCCAGCAGCTTGGACGGGAAGAACACTGAAGCTTTCTTT. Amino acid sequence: CASSLDGKNTEAFF.

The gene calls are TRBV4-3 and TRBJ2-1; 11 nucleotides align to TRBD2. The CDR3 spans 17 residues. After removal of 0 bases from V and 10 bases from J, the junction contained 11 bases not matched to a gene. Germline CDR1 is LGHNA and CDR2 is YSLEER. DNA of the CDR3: TGCGCCAGCAGCCAAGACGGGACTAGCGGTCTGGGCCTGGAGCAGTTCTTC. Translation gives CASSQDGTSGLGLEQFF.

CDR3 in amino acids: CASSHNSGANVLTF. CDR3 bases: TGTGCCAGCAGCCACAACTCTGGGGCCAACGTCCTGACTTTC. The chain is built from TRBV27 and TRBJ2-6; the D is unclear. V was trimmed by 6 bases and J by 0 bases, leaving 6 bases between them. Germline V gene sequence: CDR1 MNHEY, CDR2 SMNVEV (reference sequence). The CDR3 extends over 14 amino acids. The full variable domain, rest sourced from reference TRBV27 and TRBJ2-6, is EAQVTQNPRYLITVTGKKLTVTCSQNMNHEYMSWYRQDPGLGLRQIYYSMNVEVTDKGDVPEGYKVSRKEKRNFPLILESPSPNQTSLYFCASSHNSGANVLTFGAGSRLTVL.

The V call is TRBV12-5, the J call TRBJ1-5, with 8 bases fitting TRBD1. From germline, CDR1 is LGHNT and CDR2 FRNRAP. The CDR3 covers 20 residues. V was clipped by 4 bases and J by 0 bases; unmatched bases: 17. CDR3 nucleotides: TGTGCTAGTGGTTCGAAAACCCCCGGGACAGGTCTTTATAGCAATCAGCCCCAGCATTTT. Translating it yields CASGSKTPGTGLYSNQPQHF.

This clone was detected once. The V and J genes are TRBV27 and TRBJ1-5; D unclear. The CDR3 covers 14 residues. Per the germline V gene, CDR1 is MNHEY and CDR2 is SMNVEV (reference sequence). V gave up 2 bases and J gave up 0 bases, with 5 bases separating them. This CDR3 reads CASSLDYSNQPQHF. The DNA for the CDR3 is TGTGCCAGCAGTTTAGACTATAGCAATCAGCCCCAGCATTTT.

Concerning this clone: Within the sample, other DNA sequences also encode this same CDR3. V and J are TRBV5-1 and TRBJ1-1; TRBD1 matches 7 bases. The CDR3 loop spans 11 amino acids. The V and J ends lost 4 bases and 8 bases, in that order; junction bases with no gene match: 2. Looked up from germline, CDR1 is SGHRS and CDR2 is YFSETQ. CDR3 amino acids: CASSGDSEAFF. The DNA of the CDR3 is TGCGCCAGCAGCGGGGACAGCGAAGCTTTCTTT.